This T cell receptor beta chain was captured by sequencing in a study of OX40 agonist ivuxolimab in advanced cancers. Germline V gives CDR1 MDHEN, CDR2 SYDVKM. The CDR3 has 14 residues. Losses at the gene ends were 6 bases for V and 6 bases for J; bases not matched to a gene: 4. The protocol was immunoSEQ multiplex PCR, while the TCRdb copy is restricted to in-frame clones and leaves out a portion. Of 90,000 to 100,000 clones listed, just under 85% are singletons. The V call is TRBV28, the J call TRBJ1-5, with 11 nucleotides matching TRBD1. Material: CD4+ or CD8+ T cells sorted from blood, obtained in a trial of the OX40 agonist ivuxolimab. This clonotype was sampled from an adult with an advanced solid tumor such as melanoma, head and neck, liver or kidney cancer. The DNA for the CDR3 is TGTGCCAGCAGACCTGGACAGGGGGCTCAGCCCCAGCATTTT. This gives the protein CASRPGQGAQPQHF.